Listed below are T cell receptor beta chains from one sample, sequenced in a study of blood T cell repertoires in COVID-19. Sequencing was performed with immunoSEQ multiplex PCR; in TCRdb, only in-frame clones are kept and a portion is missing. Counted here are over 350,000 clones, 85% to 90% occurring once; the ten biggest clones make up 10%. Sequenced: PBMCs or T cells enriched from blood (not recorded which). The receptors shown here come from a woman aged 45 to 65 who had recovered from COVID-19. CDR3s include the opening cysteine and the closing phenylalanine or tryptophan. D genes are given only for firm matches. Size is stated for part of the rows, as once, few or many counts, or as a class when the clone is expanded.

CASSPPPGGWNQPQHF | TGTGCCAGCTCACCCCCCCCAGGGGGCTGGAATCAGCCCCAGCATTTT | TRBV18 | . | TRBD1 | TRBJ1-5
CASSLAGSVGNTEAFF | TGCGCCAGCAGCTTGGCCGGGTCGGTCGGGAACACTGAAGCTTTCTTT | TRBV5-1 | . | . | TRBJ1-1
CASSPSGSPDSPLHF | TGTGCCAGCTCACCGTCGGGGAGCCCAGATTCACCCCTCCACTTT | TRBV18 | once | . | TRBJ1-6
CASSYRTGALNTEAFF | TGTGCCAGCAGCTACCGGACAGGGGCACTGAACACTGAAGCTTTCTTT | TRBV7-9 | . | TRBD1 | TRBJ1-1
CASSADRMGEKLFF | TGTGCCAGCAGTGCCGACAGGATGGGTGAAAAACTGTTTTTT | TRBV25-1 | . | . | TRBJ1-4
CSASERLGLDTQYF | TGCAGTGCTAGTGAAAGACTAGGTTTAGATACGCAGTATTTT | TRBV20-1 | . | . | TRBJ2-3
CASSPGAQVQPQHF | TGTGCCAGCAGCCCCGGCGCGCAGGTTCAGCCCCAGCATTTT | TRBV9 | once | . | TRBJ1-5
CAWSVTAGVTEAFF | TGTGCCTGGAGTGTAACAGCCGGGGTCACTGAAGCTTTCTTT | TRBV30 | . | . | TRBJ1-1
CASREAWEQYF | TGTGCCAGCAGGGAGGCCTGGGAGCAGTACTTC | TRBV6-5 | . | . | TRBJ2-7
CARQGEGEYNSPLHF | TGTGCCAGACAGGGGGAAGGTGAATATAATTCACCCCTCCACTTT | TRBV30 | . | TRBD1 | TRBJ1-6
CASSKPGLASYEQYF | TGTGCCAGCAGTAAACCGGGACTAGCCTCCTACGAGCAGTACTTC | TRBV6-2/TRBV6-3 | . | TRBD2 | TRBJ2-7
CASSYGTGKQPQHF | TGTGCCAGCAGCTATGGGACAGGGAAACAGCCCCAGCATTTT | TRBV13 | . | TRBD1 | TRBJ1-5
CASIGPPSYNEQFF | TGTGCCAGCATTGGGCCCCCATCCTACAATGAGCAGTTCTTC | TRBV6-5 | . | . | TRBJ2-1
CASSLEWDTLSSYNSPLHF | TGTGCCAGCAGCTTAGAATGGGACACCTTGAGCTCCTATAATTCACCCCTCCACTTT | TRBV7-8 | . | . | TRBJ1-6
CASSDYGTDTDTQYF | TGTGCCAGCAGCGATTACGGGACAGACACAGATACGCAGTATTTT | TRBV6-2/TRBV6-3 | . | TRBD1 | TRBJ2-3
CASSAFGQGERQPQHF | TGTGCCAGTAGTGCCTTTGGACAGGGGGAGCGTCAGCCCCAGCATTTT | TRBV19 | few | TRBD1 | TRBJ1-5